The TCR beta chain under discussion was sequenced for a study of spatial heterogeneity in lung cancer. Study-level information: Alpha-chain sequences were detected in numbers that were consistently lower than beta-chain sequences. Study results and caveats: Coverage estimated for tumor T cells reached 7% to 8% for alpha chains and less than 15% for beta chains. For expanded intratumoral alpha and beta TCRs, counts tracked tumor mutation counts.

Time point meaning: sample taken at primary tumor resection. Frozen PBMC, nontumor lung or tumor provided whole RNA, which was sequenced unsorted. CDR3 size: 13 residues. The ends lost 4 bases at V and 3 bases at J; junction bases unmatched: 2. In germline, CDR1 is SQVTM, CDR2 ANQGSEA. TCRdb reprocessed the 5' RACE reads with MiXCR, giving one entry per CDR3 protein. The sample includes more than 10,000 distinct CDR3 sequences, approximately 5.6% of them seen just once. This clonotype was detected ten times or more. Its antigen is unidentified. For a library built for alpha chains, this beta chain is a stray read; little rests on its size.

The source material was lung tumor tissue, sampled at surgery. J is TRBJ2-3 and V is TRBV29-1; 9 positions agree with TRBD2. The receptor comes from a female donor with early-stage non-small cell lung cancer. CDR3 bases: TGCAGCGTTGGAGCGGGGGGAACAGATACGCAGTATTTT. Amino acids: CSVGAGGTDTQYF.